This TCR beta chain came from a study of shared clonotypes between healthy human individuals. Study-wide context: Donors consisted of two women and a few men between 18 and 49. General study points: What naive subsets generally showed was a larger estimated richness than memory subsets showed.

Germline CDR1 reads MGHRA; CDR2 reads YSYEKL. With 0 bases removed from V and 0 bases from J, the gap between germline ends came to 15 bases. The CDR3 extends over 18 amino acids. As to this clone: The target antigen is unknown.

Using immunoSEQ multiplex PCR, the repertoire was profiled, and TCRdb retains in-frame clones only, with some absent. The repertoire holds millions of clones, with about 93% as singletons. CD8 cells classed as naive were CD45RO-negative and positively selected for CCR7, excluding terminally differentiated effector memory CD45RA+ cells. This receptor was taken from a man aged 18-30 years in good health. Some clones in this sample may be carry-over from other donors' samples. The chain uses TRBV4-1 and TRBJ2-4, with a tentative D call TRBD1 (5 bases). The specimen was naive CD8+ T cells from PBMCs. CDR3 nucleotides: TGCGCCAGCAGCCAAGATCTTTTGGGGCCTTTAGCCAAAAACATTCAGTACTTC. As protein: CASSQDLLGPLAKNIQYF.